The clone carrying this T cell receptor (beta chain) was seen only once. Its antigen is unidentified. Sequencing was performed with immunoSEQ multiplex PCR; in TCRdb, only in-frame clones are kept and a portion is missing. The profile shows about 18,000 clones, about 90% of them singletons. This sample stems from a study of T cell clonotyping in hematopoietic cell transplantation. Study-wide results and limits: At the given depth, recipient repertoires were over 95% de novo clonotypes. Pathologically expanded recipient clonotypes increased progressively from day 30 to day 180 as diversity fell.

Looked up from germline, CDR1 is LNHDA and CDR2 is SQIVND (reference sequence). With V trimmed by 1 base and J by 7 bases, 7 bases remained unmatched. This CDR3 contains 17 residues. The sample comprised peripheral blood mononuclear cells. The genes are TRBV19 and TRBJ1-6; 10 bases align to TRBD1. This receptor was taken from a man aged 35-49 years in good health. Some clones in this sample may be carry-over from other donors' samples. CDR3 sequence: CASSIGSGTGANSPLHF. The CDR3 DNA sequence: TGTGCCAGTAGTATAGGATCCGGGACAGGGGCAAATTCACCCCTCCACTTT. Looking up the rest from reference TRBV19 and TRBJ1-6 gives the full variable domain: DGGITQSPKYLFRKEGQNVTLSCEQNLNHDAMYWYRQDPGQGLRLIYYSQIVNDFQKGDIAEGYSVSREKKESFPLTVTSAQKNPTAFYLCASSIGSGTGANSPLHFGNGTRLTVT.